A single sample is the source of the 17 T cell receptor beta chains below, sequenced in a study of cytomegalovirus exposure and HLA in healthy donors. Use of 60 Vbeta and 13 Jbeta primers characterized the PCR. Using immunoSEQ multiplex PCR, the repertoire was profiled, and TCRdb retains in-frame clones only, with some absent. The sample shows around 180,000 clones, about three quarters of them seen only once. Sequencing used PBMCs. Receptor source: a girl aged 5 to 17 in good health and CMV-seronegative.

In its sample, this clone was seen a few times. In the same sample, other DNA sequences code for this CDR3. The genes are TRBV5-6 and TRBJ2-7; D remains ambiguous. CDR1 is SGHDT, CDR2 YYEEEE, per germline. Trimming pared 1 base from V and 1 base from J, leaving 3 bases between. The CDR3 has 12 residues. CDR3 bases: TGTGCCAGCAGCTTGCGGTCCTACGAGCAGTACTTC. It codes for CASSLRSYEQYF.

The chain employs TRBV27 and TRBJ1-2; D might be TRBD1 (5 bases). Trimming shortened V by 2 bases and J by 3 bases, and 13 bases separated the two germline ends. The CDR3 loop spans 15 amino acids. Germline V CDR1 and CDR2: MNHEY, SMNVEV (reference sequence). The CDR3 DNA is TGTGCCAGCAGTTTAAACCAGGGATTCTACTATGGCTACACCTTC. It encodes CASSLNQGFYYGYTF.

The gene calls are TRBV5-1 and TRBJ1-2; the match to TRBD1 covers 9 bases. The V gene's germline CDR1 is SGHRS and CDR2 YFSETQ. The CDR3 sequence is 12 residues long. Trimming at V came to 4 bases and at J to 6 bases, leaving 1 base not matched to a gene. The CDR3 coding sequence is TGCGCCAGCAGCCGGACAGGGGATGGCTACACCTTC. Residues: CASSRTGDGYTF.

CDR3 sequence: CASSPRDSSYEQYF. Written as DNA, the CDR3 is TGTGCCAGCAGCCCCCGGGACAGCTCCTACGAGCAGTACTTC. The chain is built from TRBV7-9 and TRBJ2-7, with 7 positions matching TRBD1. J lost 0 bases, V lost 5 bases, and 4 bases had no gene match. The germline V gene has CDR1 SEHNR and CDR2 FQNEAQ (reference sequence). The CDR3 covers 14 residues.

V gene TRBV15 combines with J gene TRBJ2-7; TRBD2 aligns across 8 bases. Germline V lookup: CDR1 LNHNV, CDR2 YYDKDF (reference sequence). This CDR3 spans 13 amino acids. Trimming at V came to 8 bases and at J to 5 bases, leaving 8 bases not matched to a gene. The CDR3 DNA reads TGTGCCACCGCACCAGAGCGGGGGCACGAGCAGTACTTC. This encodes CATAPERGHEQYF.

The CDR3: CASSFSPPAAYEQYF. CDR3 bases: TGTGCCAGCAGCTTCTCGCCTCCTGCGGCCTACGAGCAGTACTTC. V is TRBV7-9 and J is TRBJ2-7, with D hard to call. V lost 3 bases, J lost 2 bases, and 14 bases lay in between. Per the germline V gene, CDR1 is SEHNR and CDR2 is FQNEAQ (reference sequence). The CDR3 length is 15 residues.

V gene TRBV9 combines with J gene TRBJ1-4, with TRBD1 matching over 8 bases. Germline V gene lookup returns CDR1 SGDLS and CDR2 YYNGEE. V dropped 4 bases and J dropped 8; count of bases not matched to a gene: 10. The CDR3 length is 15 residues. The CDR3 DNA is TGTGCCAGCAGCTCCGGGACAGGAAAGTACGAAAAACTGTTTTTT. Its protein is CASSSGTGKYEKLFF.

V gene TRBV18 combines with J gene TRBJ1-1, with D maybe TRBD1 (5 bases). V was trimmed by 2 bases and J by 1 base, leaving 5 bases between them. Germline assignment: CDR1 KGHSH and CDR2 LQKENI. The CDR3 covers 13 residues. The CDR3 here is CASSPTGNTEAFF. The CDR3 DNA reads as TGTGCCAGCTCACCAACAGGGAACACTGAAGCTTTCTTT. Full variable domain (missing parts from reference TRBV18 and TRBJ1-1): NAGVMQNPRHLVRRRGQEARLRCSPMKGHSHVYWYRQLPEEGLKFMVYLQKENIIDESGMPKERFSAEFPKEGPSILRIQQVVRGDSAAYFCASSPTGNTEAFFGQGTRLTVV.

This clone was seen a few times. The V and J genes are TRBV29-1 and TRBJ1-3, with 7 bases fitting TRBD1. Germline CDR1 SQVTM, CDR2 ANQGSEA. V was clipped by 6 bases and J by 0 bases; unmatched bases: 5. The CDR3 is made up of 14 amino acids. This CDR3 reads CSVRTGVSGNTIYF. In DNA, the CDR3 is TGCAGCGTCCGCACAGGGGTCTCTGGAAACACCATATATTTT.

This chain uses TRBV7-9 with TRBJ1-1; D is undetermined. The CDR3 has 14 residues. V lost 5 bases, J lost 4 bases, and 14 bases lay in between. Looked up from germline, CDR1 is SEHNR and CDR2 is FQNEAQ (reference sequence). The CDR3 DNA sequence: TGTGCCAGCAGCCCGAACCGGGGTTTCACTGAAGCTTTCTTT. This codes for CASSPNRGFTEAFF.

CDR3 in DNA: TGTGCCAGCAGCCCCGGTCCCGGGACAGGGGGCAATGAGCAGTTCTTC. This translates into CASSPGPGTGGNEQFF. The gene calls are TRBV9 and TRBJ2-1; 11 nucleotides match TRBD1. Germline V gene sequence: CDR1 SGDLS, CDR2 YYNGEE. After removal of 4 bases from V and 6 bases from J, the junction contained 9 bases not matched to a gene. The CDR3 loop spans 16 amino acids.

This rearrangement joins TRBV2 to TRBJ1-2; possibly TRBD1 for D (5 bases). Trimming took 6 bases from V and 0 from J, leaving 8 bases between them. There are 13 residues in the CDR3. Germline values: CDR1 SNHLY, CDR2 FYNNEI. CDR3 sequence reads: CASRTDTNYGYTF. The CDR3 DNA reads TGTGCCAGCAGGACAGATACTAACTATGGCTACACCTTC.

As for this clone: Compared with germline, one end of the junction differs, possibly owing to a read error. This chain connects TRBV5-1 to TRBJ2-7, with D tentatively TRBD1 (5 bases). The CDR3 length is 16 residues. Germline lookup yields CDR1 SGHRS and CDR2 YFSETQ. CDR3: CASSPLMTENSHEQYF. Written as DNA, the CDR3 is TGCGCCAGCAGCCCCTTGATGACAGAAAACTCCCACGAGCAGTACTTC.

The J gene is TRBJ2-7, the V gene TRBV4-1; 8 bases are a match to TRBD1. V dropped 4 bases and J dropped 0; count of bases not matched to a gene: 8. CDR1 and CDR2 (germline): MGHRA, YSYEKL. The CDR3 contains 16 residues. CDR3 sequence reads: CASSPRQGLSSYEQYF. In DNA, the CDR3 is TGCGCCAGCAGCCCAAGACAGGGGTTAAGCTCCTACGAGCAGTACTTC.

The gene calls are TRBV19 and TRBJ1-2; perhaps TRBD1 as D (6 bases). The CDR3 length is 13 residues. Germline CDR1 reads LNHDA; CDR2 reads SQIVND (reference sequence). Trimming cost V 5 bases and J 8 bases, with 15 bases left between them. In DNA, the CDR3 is TGTGCCAGTAGTGTACAGGGCAGCAAGGGCTACACCTTC. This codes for CASSVQGSKGYTF.

As DNA, the CDR3 is TGTGCCAGCACCTACGGGGGGGGAGGCACAGATACGCAGTATTTT. It yields the protein CASTYGGGGTDTQYF. The J gene is TRBJ2-3, the V gene TRBV6-5; TRBD2 aligns across 8 bases. Germline V gene lookup returns CDR1 MNHEY and CDR2 SVGAGI. This CDR3 has 15 amino acids. After removal of 7 bases from V and 1 base from J, the junction contained 7 bases not matched to a gene.

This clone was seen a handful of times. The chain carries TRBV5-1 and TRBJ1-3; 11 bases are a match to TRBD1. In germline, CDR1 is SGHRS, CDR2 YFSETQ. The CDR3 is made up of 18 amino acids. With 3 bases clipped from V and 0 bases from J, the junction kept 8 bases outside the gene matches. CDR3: CASSSRDRGNSSGNTIYF. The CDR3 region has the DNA TGCGCCAGCAGCTCCCGGGACAGGGGGAACTCCTCTGGAAACACCATATATTTT.